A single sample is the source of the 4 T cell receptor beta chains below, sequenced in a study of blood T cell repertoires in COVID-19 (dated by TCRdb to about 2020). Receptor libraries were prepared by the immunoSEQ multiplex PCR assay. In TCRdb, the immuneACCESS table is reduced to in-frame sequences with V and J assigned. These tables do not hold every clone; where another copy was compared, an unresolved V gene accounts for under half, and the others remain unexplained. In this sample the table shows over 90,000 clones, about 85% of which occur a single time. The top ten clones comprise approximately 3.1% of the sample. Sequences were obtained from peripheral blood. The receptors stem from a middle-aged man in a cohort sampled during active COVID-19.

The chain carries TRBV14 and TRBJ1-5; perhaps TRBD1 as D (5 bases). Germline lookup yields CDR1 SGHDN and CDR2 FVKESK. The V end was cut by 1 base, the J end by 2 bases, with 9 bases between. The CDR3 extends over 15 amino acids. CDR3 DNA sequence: TGTGCCAGCAGCCAAGGGGGCACACGCAATCAGCCCCAGCATTTT. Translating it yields CASSQGGTRNQPQHF.

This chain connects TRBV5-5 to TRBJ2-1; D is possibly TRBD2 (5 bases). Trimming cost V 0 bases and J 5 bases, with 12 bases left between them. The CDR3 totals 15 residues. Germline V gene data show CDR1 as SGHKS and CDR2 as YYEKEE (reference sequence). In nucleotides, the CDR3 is TGTGCCAGCAGCTTGGTGTCGTCGGGGAACAATGAGCAGTTCTTC. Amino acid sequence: CASSLVSSGNNEQFF.

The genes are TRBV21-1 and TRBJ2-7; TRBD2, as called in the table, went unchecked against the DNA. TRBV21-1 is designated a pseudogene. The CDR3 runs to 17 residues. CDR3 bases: TGTGCCTCCGGAGGGGGACTAGCGGGGGACCTCTCCTACGAGCAGTACTTC. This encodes CASGGGLAGDLSYEQYF.

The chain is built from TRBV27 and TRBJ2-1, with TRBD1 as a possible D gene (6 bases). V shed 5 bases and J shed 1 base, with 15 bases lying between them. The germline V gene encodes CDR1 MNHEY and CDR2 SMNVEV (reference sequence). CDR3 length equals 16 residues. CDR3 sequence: CASSPRGQGSYNEQFF. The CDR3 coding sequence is TGTGCCAGCAGTCCACGTGGGCAGGGGTCCTACAATGAGCAGTTCTTC.